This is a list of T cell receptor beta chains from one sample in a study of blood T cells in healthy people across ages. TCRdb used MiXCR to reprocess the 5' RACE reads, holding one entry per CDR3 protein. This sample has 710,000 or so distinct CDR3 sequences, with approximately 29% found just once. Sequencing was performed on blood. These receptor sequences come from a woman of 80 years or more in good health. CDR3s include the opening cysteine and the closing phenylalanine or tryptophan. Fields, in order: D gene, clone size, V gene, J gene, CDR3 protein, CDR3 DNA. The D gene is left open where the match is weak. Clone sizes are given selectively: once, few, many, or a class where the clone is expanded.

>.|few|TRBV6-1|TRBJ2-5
CASSEWGRGEAQYF
TGTGCCAGCAGTGAATGGGGCAGGGGAGAGGCCCAGTACTTC
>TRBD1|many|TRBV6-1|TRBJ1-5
CASGGQRQGQPQHF
TGTGCCAGCGGGGGACAGCGCCAGGGTCAGCCCCAGCATTTT
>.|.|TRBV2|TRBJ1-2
CARGTTRNYGYTF
TGTGCCAGAGGGACAACTCGAAACTATGGCTACACCTTC
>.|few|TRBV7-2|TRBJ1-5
CASSSDTRGQPQHF
TGTGCCAGCAGCTCGGACACCCGGGGTCAGCCCCAGCATTTT
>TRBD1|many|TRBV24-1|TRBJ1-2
CATSDPGGANYGYTF
TGTGCCACCAGTGATCCAGGGGGCGCGAACTATGGCTACACCTTC
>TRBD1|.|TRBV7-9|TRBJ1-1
CASSSGQGETEAFF
TGTGCCAGCAGCTCGGGACAGGGGGAAACTGAAGCTTTCTTT
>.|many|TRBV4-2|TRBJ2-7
CASSQDGHLSYEQYF
TGTGCCAGCAGCCAAGATGGACATCTCTCCTACGAGCAGTACTTC
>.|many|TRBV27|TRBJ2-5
CASSGGGPFETQYF
TGTGCCAGCAGTGGGGGGGGCCCCTTTGAGACCCAGTACTTC
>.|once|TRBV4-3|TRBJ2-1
CASSQGGLYNEQFF
TGCGCCAGCAGCCAAGGCGGGCTCTACAATGAGCAGTTCTTC
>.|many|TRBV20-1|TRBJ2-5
CSAAGLVGETQYF
TGCAGTGCTGCGGGGCTCGTGGGGGAGACCCAGTACTTC
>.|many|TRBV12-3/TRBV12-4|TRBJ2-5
CASSVQETQYF
TGTGCCAGCAGTGTTCAAGAGACCCAGTACTTC
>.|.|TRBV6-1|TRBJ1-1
CASSVKANTEAFF
TGTGCCAGCAGTGTTAAGGCGAACACTGAAGCTTTCTTT
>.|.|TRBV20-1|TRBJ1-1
CSASVSGMNTEAFF
TGCAGTGCTAGCGTCTCGGGGATGAACACTGAAGCTTTCTTT
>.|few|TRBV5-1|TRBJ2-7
CASSLSLRGKREQYF
TGCGCCAGCAGCTTGAGTTTAAGGGGGAAGAGGGAGCAGTACTTC
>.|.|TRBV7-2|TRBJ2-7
CASSLTGVSGYEQYF
TGTGCCAGCAGCCTAACGGGAGTTTCGGGGTACGAGCAGTACTTC
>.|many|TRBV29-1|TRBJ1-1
CSVFGMGGMNTEAFF
TGCAGCGTCTTCGGTATGGGAGGGATGAACACTGAAGCTTTCTTT
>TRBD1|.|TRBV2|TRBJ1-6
CASSEPGGFSPLHF
TGTGCCAGCAGTGAGCCAGGGGGCTTTTCACCCCTCCACTTT
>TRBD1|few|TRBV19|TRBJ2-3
CASRQGMSTDTQYF
TGTGCCAGTCGACAGGGGATGAGCACAGATACGCAGTATTTT
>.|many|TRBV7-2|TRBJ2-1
CASRGRGSYNEQFF
TGTGCCAGCAGGGGCCGGGGTTCCTACAATGAGCAGTTCTTC
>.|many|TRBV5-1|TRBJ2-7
CASSSGPSPYEQYF
TGCGCCAGCAGTTCGGGCCCGTCCCCCTACGAGCAGTACTTC
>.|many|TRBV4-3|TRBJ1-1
CASSQDRGGAEAFF
TGCGCCAGCAGCCAAGATAGAGGGGGAGCTGAAGCTTTCTTT
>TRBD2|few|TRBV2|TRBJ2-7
CASTLGRDPGREYF
TGTGCCAGCACCCTTGGGAGGGACCCGGGCCGCGAGTACTTC
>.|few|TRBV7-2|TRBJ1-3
CASSLEGGSGNTIYF
TGTGCCAGCAGCTTAGAGGGGGGCTCTGGAAACACCATATATTTT
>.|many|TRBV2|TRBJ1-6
CASSEQRNSPLHF
TGTGCCAGCAGTGAGCAAAGAAATTCACCCCTCCACTTT
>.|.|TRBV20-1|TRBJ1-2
CSAITGLGFGYGYTF
TGCAGTGCCATAACGGGACTAGGGTTCGGCTATGGCTACACCTTC
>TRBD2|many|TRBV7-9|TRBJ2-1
CASSLRTSGDNNEQFF
TGTGCCAGCAGCCTTCGGACTAGCGGGGACAACAATGAGCAGTTCTTC
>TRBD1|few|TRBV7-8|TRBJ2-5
CASSLRPPGQGRETQYF
TGTGCCAGCAGCTTAAGGCCCCCGGGACAGGGGAGGGAGACCCAGTACTTC
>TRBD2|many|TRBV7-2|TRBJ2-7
CASSTGTSGFYEQYF
TGTGCCAGCAGCACCGGGACTAGCGGGTTCTACGAGCAGTACTTC
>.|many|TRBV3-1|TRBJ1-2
CASSQIQNYGYTF
TGTGCCAGCAGCCAAATACAGAACTATGGCTACACCTTC
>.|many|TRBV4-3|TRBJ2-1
CASSQESGLMEFF
TGCGCCAGCAGCCAAGAATCGGGTCTTATGGAGTTCTTC
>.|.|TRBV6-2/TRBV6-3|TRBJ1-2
CASSYSIGGLFQTGYTF
TGTGCCAGCAGTTACTCGATCGGAGGGTTGTTCCAGACTGGCTACACCTTC
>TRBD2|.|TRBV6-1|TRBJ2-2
CASRGLAGLNTNTGELFF
TGTGCCAGCAGGGGACTAGCGGGGCTTAACACGAACACCGGGGAGCTGTTTTTT
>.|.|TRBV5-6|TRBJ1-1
CASSLGRLYPEAFF
TGTGCCAGCAGCTTGGGTCGCCTGTACCCTGAAGCTTTCTTT
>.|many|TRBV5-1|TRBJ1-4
CASSQDSVGGQLFF
TGCGCCAGCAGCCAGGACAGCGTGGGGGGTCAGCTGTTTTTT
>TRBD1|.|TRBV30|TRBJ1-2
CAWSADPGQVNYGYTF
TGTGCCTGGAGTGCCGACCCGGGACAGGTGAACTATGGCTACACCTTC
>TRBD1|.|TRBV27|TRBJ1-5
CASSLDRGPYNNQPQHF
TGTGCCAGCAGTTTGGACAGGGGGCCATATAACAATCAGCCCCAGCATTTT
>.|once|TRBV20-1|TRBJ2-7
CSARGGQFYEQYF
TGCAGTGCTAGAGGTGGACAGTTTTACGAGCAGTACTTC
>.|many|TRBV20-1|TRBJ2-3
CSAPDSGGPSTDTQYF
TGCAGTGCCCCCGATAGCGGAGGCCCCAGCACAGATACGCAGTATTTT
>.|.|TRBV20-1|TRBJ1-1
CSAPTGKSEAFF
TGCAGTGCACCTACAGGGAAGTCTGAAGCTTTCTTT
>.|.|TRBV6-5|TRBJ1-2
CASSYSSGQNDYTF
TGTGCCAGCAGTTACTCGAGTGGACAGAACGACTACACCTTC
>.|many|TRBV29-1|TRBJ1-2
CSVDSFNYGYTF
TGCAGCGTTGACAGTTTTAACTATGGCTACACCTTC
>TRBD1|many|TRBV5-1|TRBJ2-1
CASSLGGQGAGEQFF
TGCGCCAGCAGCTTGGGAGGCCAGGGGGCGGGTGAGCAGTTCTTC
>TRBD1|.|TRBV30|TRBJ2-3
CAWSATGGADTQYF
TGTGCCTGGAGTGCAACAGGGGGCGCCGATACGCAGTATTTT
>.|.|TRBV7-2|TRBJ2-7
CASSLGAGDYEQYF
TGTGCCAGCAGCTTAGGGGCCGGGGACTACGAGCAGTACTTC
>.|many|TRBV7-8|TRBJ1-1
CASSLDSGMNTEAFF
TGTGCCAGCAGCTTAGATTCGGGGATGAACACTGAAGCTTTCTTT
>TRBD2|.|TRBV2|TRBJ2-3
CASKERGGSTDTQYF
TGTGCCAGCAAAGAGCGGGGGGGAAGCACAGATACGCAGTATTTT
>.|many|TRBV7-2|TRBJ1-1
CASSLGRGAFF
TGTGCCAGCAGCTTAGGACGCGGGGCTTTCTTT
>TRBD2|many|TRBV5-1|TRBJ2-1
CASSVVGGVEQFF
TGCGCCAGCAGTGTCGTTGGGGGGGTTGAGCAGTTCTTC
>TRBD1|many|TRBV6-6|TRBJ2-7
CASSPTDRPYEQYF
TGTGCCAGCAGTCCTACGGACAGGCCATACGAGCAGTACTTC
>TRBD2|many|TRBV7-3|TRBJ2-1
CASSSTSLAGGYNEQFF
TGTGCCAGCAGCTCAACCTCTCTAGCGGGGGGGTACAATGAGCAGTTCTTC
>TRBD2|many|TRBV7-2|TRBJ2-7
CASSWGGGYEQYF
TGTGCCAGCAGCTGGGGGGGGGGCTACGAGCAGTACTTC
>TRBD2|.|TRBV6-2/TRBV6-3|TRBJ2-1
CASGPSGGRNEQFF
TGTGCCAGCGGCCCTAGCGGGGGGCGCAATGAGCAGTTCTTC
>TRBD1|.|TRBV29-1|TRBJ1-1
CSVGQANTEAFF
TGCAGCGTAGGACAGGCGAACACTGAAGCTTTCTTT
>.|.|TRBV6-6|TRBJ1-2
CASSPAAWHYGYTF
TGTGCCAGCAGCCCGGCTGCCTGGCACTATGGCTACACCTTC
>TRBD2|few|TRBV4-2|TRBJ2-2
CASSPGGVWNTGELFF
TGTGCCAGCAGCCCGGGGGGGGTATGGAACACCGGGGAGCTGTTTTTT